The sequence of this T cell receptor beta chain was determined in a study of Ad26.COV2.S vaccination and SARS-CoV-2 variants. Overall study findings and caveats: Vaccine and placebo groups showed comparable non-spike TCR breadth. Vaccine recipients surpassed placebo recipients in spike-specific TCR breadth.

The assay was immunoSEQ multiplex PCR, and TCRdb's table has in-frame clones only and misses some. In the table there are over 400,000 clones, roughly nine tenths of which are singletons. V shed 7 bases, J shed 2 bases, and the junction held 4 bases outside the gene matches. In germline, CDR1 is MNHEY, CDR2 SVGAGI. The CDR3 consists of 13 residues. As concerns this clone: Antigen specificity is unknown.

Stated treatment: 15 to 20 received Ad26.COV2.S at low or high dose, single or two shots; about 5 received placebo; per-sample allocation not given. Sampling was done on day 63 after the first vaccine or placebo injection. The sample here was peripheral blood, taken in a trial of Ad26.COV2.S vaccine versus placebo. The origin of this receptor is a person aged 18-60 years who received the Ad26.COV2.S COVID-19 vaccine or a placebo. J is TRBJ1-1 and V is TRBV6-5, with 7 nucleotides matching TRBD1. CDR3 nucleotides: TGTGCCAGCACGGGACAGCCCAACACTGAAGCTTTCTTT. Translating it yields CASTGQPNTEAFF.